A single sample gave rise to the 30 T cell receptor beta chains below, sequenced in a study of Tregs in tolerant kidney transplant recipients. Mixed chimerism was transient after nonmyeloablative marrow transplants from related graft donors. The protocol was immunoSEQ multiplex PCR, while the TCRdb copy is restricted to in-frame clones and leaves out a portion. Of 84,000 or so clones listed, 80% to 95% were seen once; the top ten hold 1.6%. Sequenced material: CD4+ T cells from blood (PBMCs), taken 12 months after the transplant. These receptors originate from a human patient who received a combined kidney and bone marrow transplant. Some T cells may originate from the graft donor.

The DNA for the CDR3 is TGTGCCAGCTCACCATCCGGGGGGTTAGGCTACACCTTC. Translated: CASSPSGGLGYTF. This chain connects TRBV18 to TRBJ1-2, with D possibly being TRBD1 (5 bases). Germline CDR1 is KGHSH and CDR2 is LQKENI. V was trimmed by 2 bases and J by 8 bases, leaving 12 bases between them. This CDR3 region has 13 residues.

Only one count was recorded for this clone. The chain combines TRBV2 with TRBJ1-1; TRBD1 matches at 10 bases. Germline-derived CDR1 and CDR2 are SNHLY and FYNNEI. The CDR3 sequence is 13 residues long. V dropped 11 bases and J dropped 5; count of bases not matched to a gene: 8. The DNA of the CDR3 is TGTGCCGCGAGACAGGGGGCTTGGACTGAAGCTTTCTTT. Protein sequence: CAARQGAWTEAFF. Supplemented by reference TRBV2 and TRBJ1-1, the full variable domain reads EPEVTQTPSHQVTQMGQEVILRCVPISNHLYFYWYRQILGQKVEFLVSFYNNEISEKSEIFDDQFSVERPDGSNFTLKIRSTKLEDSAMYFCAARQGAWTEAFFGQGTRLTVV.

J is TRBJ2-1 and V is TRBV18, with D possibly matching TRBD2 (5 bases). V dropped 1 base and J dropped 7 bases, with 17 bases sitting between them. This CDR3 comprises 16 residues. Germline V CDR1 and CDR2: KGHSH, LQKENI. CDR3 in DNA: TGTGCCAGCTCACCACAGGCGGGCGCCAAGAGGAATGAGCAGTTCTTC. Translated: CASSPQAGAKRNEQFF.

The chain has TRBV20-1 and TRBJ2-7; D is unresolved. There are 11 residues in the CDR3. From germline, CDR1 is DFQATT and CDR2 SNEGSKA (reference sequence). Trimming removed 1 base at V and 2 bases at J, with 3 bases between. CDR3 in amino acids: CSARGPYEQYF. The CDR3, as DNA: TGCAGTGCTAGAGGGCCCTACGAGCAGTACTTC.

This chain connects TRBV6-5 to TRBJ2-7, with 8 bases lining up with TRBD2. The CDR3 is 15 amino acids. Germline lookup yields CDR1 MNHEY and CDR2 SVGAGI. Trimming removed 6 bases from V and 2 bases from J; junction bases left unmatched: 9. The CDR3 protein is CASSRDSGNTYEQYF. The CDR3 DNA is TGTGCCAGCAGCAGGGATAGCGGGAACACCTACGAGCAGTACTTC.

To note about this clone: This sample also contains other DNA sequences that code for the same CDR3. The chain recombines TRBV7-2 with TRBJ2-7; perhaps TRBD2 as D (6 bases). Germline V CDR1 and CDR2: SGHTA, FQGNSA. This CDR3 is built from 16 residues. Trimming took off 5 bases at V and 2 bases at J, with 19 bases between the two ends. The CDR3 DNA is TGTGCCAGCAGCGCCGGCCTTGGGACTGAGACCTACGAGCAGTACTTC. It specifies CASSAGLGTETYEQYF.

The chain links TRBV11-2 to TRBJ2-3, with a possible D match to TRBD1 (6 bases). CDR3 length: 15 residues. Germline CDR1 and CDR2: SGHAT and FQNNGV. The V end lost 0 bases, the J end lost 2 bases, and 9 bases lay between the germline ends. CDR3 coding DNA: TGTGCCAGCAGCTTAGATGGACAGCCCACAGATACGCAGTATTTT. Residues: CASSLDGQPTDTQYF.

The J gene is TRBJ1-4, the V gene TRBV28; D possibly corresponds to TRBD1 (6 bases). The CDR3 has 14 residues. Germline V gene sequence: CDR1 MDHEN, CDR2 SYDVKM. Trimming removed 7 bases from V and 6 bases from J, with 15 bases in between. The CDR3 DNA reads TGTGCCAGCACGAAACAGGGAGGGGATGAAAAACTGTTTTTT. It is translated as CASTKQGGDEKLFF. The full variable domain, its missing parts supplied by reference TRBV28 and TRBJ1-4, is DVKVTQSSRYLVKRTGEKVFLECVQDMDHENMFWYRQDPGLGLRLIYFSYDVKMKEKGDIPEGYSVSREKKERFSLILESASTNQTSMYLCASTKQGGDEKLFFGSGTQLSVL.

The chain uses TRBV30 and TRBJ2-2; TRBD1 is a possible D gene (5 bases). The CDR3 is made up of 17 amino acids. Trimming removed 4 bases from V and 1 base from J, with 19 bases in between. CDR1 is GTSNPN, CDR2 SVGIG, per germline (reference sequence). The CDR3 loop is CAWNRGREVLNTGELFF. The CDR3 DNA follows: TGTGCCTGGAACCGAGGCAGGGAAGTTTTGAACACCGGGGAGCTGTTTTTT.

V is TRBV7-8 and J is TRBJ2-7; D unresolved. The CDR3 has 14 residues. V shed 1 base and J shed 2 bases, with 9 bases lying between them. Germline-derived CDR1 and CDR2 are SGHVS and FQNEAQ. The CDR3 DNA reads TGTGCCAGCAGCTTAGATGTGGGCCCCTACGAGCAGTACTTC. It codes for CASSLDVGPYEQYF.

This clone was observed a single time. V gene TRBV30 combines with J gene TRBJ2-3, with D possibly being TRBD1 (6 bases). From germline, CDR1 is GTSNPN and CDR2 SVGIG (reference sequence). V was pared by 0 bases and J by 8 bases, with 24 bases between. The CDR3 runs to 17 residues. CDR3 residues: CAWSVLFWERGSGTQYF. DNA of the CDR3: TGTGCCTGGAGTGTACTCTTCTGGGAGAGGGGGTCGGGTACGCAGTATTTT. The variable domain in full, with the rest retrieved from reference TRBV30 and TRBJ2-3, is SQTIHQWPATLVQPVGSPLSLECTVEGTSNPNLYWYRQAAGRGLQLLFYSVGIGQISSEVPQNLSASRPQDRQFILSSKKLLLSDSGFYLCAWSVLFWERGSGTQYFGPGTRLTVL.

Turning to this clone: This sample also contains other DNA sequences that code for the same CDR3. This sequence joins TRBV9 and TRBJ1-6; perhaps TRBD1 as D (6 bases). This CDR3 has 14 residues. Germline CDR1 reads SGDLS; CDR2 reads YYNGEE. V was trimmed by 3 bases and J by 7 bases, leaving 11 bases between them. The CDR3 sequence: CASSEVTGNSPLHF. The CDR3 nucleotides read TGTGCCAGCAGCGAAGTCACAGGGAATTCACCCCTCCACTTT.

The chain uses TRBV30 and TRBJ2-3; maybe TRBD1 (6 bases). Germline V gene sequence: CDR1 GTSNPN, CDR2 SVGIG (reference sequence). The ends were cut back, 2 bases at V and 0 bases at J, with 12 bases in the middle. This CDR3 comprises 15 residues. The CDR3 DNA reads TGTGCCTGGAGTCATACTAGGGGGAGCACAGATACGCAGTATTTT. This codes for CAWSHTRGSTDTQYF.

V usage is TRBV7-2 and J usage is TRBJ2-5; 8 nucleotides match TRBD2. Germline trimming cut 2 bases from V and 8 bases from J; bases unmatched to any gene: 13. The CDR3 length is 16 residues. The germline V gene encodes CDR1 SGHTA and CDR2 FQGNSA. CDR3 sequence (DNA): TGTGCCAGCAGCTTAACCCCGGCGGGGGGCTCCCGAACCCAGTACTTC. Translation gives CASSLTPAGGSRTQYF.

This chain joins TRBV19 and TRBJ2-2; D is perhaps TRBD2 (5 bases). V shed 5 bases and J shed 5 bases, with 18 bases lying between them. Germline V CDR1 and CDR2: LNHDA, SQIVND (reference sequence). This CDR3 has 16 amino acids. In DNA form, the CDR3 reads TGTGCCAGTAGTTCCCCGGGATCTGCGTGGACCGGGGAGCTGTTTTTT. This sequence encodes CASSSPGSAWTGELFF.

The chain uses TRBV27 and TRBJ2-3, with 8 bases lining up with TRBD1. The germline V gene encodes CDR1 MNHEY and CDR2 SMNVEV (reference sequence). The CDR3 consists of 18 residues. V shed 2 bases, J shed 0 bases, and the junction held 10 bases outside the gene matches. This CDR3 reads CASSLLQGAPFSTDTQYF. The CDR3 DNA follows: TGTGCCAGCAGTTTACTGCAGGGGGCACCTTTTAGCACAGATACGCAGTATTTT.

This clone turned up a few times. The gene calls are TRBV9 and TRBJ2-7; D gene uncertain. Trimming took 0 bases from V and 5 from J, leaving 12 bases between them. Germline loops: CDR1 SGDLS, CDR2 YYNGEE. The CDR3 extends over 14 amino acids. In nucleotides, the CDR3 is TGTGCCAGCAGCGTAGGTCAGGTGGTCGACGAGCAGTACTTC. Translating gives CASSVGQVVDEQYF.

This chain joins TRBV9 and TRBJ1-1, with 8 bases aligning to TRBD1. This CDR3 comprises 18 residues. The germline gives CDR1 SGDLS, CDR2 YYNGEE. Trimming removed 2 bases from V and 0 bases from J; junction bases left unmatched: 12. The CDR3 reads CASSVQRTGRNMNTEAFF. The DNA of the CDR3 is TGTGCCAGCAGCGTCCAGCGGACAGGGAGAAACATGAACACTGAAGCTTTCTTT.

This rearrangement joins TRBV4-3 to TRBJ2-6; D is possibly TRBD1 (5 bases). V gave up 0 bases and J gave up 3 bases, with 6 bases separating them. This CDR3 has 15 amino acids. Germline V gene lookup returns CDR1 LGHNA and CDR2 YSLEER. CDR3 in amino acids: CASSQDRDGANVLTF. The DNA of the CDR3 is TGCGCCAGCAGCCAAGACAGGGATGGGGCCAACGTCCTGACTTTC.

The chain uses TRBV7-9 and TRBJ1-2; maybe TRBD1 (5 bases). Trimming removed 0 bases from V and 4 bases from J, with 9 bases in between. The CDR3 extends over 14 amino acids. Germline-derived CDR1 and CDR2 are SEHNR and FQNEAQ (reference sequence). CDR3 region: CASSLAQGAYGYTF. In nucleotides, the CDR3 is TGTGCCAGCAGCTTAGCGCAGGGTGCCTATGGCTACACCTTC. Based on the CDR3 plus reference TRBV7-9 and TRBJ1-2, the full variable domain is DTGVSQNPRHKITKRGQNVTFRCDPISEHNRLYWYRQTLGQGPEFLTYFQNEAQLEKSRLLSDRFSAERPKGSFSTLEIQRTEQGDSAMYLCASSLAQGAYGYTFGSGTRLTVV.

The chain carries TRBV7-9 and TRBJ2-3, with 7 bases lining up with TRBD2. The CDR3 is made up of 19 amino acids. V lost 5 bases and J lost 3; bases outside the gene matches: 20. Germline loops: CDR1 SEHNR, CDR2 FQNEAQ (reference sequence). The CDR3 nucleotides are TGTGCCAGCAGCCCTCCTATGCGGGAGTGGTATGGTGCTACAGATACGCAGTATTTT. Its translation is CASSPPMREWYGATDTQYF. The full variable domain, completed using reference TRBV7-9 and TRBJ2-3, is DTGVSQNPRHKITKRGQNVTFRCDPISEHNRLYWYRQTLGQGPEFLTYFQNEAQLEKSRLLSDRFSAERPKGSFSTLEIQRTEQGDSAMYLCASSPPMREWYGATDTQYFGPGTRLTVL.

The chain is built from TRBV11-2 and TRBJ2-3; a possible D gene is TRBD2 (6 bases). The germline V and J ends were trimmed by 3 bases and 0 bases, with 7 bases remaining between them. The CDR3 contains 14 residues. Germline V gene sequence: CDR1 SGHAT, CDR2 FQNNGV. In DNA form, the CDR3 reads TGTGCCAGCAGCTTGGGGACTAGCACAGATACGCAGTATTTT. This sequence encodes CASSLGTSTDTQYF.

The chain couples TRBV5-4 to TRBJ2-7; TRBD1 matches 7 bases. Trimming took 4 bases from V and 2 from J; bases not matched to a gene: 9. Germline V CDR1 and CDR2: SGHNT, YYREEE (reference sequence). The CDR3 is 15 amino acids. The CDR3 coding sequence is TGTGCCAGCAGCCCGACAGGGAACCCTCCCTACGAGCAGTACTTC. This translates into CASSPTGNPPYEQYF.

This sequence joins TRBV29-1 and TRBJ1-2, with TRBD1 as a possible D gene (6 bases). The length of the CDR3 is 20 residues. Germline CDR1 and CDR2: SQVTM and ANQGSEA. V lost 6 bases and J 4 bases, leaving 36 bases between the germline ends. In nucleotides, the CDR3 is TGCAGCGTGCTCGGGACTAGCGGGGGACAAACTAGCACACACGTCTATGGCTACACCTTC. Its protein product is CSVLGTSGGQTSTHVYGYTF. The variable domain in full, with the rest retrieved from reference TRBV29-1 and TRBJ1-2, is SAVISQKPSRDICQRGTSLTIQCQVDSQVTMMFWYRQQPGQSLTLIATANQGSEATYESGFVIDKFPISRPNLTFSTLTVSNMSPEDSSIYLCSVLGTSGGQTSTHVYGYTFGSGTRLTVV.

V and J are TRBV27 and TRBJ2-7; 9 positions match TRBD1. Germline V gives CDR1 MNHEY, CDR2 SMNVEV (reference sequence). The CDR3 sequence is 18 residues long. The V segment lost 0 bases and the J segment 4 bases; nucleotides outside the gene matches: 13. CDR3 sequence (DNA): TGTGCCAGCAGTTTATCTCCGAACAGGGGGCTTACCTATTACGAGCAGTACTTC. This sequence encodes CASSLSPNRGLTYYEQYF.

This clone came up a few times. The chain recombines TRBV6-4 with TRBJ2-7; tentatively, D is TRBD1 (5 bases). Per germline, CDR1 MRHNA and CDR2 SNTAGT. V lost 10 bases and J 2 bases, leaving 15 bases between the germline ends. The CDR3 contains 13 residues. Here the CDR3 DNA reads TGTGCCACCAAACGGACACTAACCTACGAGCAGTACTTC. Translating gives CATKRTLTYEQYF.

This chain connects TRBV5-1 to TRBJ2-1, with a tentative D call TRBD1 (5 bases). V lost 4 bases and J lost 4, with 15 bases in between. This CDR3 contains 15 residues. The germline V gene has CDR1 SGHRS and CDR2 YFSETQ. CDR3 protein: CASSPGQGGYNEQFF. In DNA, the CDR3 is TGCGCCAGCAGCCCCGGGCAGGGCGGATACAATGAGCAGTTCTTC.

DNA of the CDR3: TGTGCCAGTAGCCCAAGACTAGCGGGCGAGACCCAGTACTTC. Protein: CASSPRLAGETQYF. This chain uses TRBV19 with TRBJ2-5, with 10 bases lining up with TRBD2. Losses at the gene ends were 6 bases for V and 5 bases for J; bases not matched to a gene: 6. From germline, CDR1 is LNHDA and CDR2 SQIVND (reference sequence). The CDR3 is 14 amino acids. The complete variable domain, with remaining parts taken from reference TRBV19 and TRBJ2-5, reads DGGITQSPKYLFRKEGQNVTLSCEQNLNHDAMYWYRQDPGQGLRLIYYSQIVNDFQKGDIAEGYSVSREKKESFPLTVTSAQKNPTAFYLCASSPRLAGETQYFGPGTRLLVL.

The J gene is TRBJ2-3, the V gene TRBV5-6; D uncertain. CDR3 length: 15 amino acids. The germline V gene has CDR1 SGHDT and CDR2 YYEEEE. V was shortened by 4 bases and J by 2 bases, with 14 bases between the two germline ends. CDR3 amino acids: CASSLDITDTDTQYF. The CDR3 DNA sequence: TGTGCCAGCAGCCTTGACATAACTGACACAGATACGCAGTATTTT. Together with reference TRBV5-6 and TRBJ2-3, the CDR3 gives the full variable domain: DAGVTQSPTHLIKTRGQQVTLRCSPKSGHDTVSWYQQALGQGPQFIFQYYEEEERQRGNFPDRFSGHQFPNYSSELNVNALLLGDSALYLCASSLDITDTDTQYFGPGTRLTVL.

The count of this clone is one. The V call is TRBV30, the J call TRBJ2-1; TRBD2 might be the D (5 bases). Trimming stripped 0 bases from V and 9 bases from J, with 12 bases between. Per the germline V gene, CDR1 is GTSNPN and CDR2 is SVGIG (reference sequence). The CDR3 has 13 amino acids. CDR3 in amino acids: CAWSVREGGEQFF. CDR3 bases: TGTGCCTGGAGTGTACGTGAGGGCGGTGAGCAGTTCTTC.